This T cell receptor beta chain was retrieved from a study of blood T cell repertoires in COVID-19. On the study more broadly: The study drew acute and convalescent COVID-19 samples from the United States, Italy and Spain. In each case, the material was cDNA or gDNA derived from T cells, B-cell-depleted T cells, or PBMCs.

In the authors' methods: Reference gene primer amplification yielded estimated nucleated cell counts. The repertoire was sequenced with immunoSEQ multiplex PCR; TCRdb's copy has only in-frame clones and lacks some. V and J calls and clone size follow that table, whereas D and trimming were derived from the DNA. The top ten hold about 8.6% of the sample, which has fewer than 350,000 clones, approximately 88% seen once. The germline V gene has CDR1 MRHNA and CDR2 SNTAGT. J gave up 7 bases and V 5 bases, and 5 bases lay outside the gene matches. This CDR3 is 14 amino acids long. Sequences were obtained from peripheral blood. The chain carries TRBV6-4 and TRBJ1-4; 9 nucleotides agree with TRBD1. This receptor was obtained from a young man with active or convalescent COVID-19. The CDR3 sequence is CASSPDRGGEKLFF. For the CDR3, the DNA is TGTGCCAGCAGTCCGGACAGGGGAGGTGAAAAACTGTTTTTT.